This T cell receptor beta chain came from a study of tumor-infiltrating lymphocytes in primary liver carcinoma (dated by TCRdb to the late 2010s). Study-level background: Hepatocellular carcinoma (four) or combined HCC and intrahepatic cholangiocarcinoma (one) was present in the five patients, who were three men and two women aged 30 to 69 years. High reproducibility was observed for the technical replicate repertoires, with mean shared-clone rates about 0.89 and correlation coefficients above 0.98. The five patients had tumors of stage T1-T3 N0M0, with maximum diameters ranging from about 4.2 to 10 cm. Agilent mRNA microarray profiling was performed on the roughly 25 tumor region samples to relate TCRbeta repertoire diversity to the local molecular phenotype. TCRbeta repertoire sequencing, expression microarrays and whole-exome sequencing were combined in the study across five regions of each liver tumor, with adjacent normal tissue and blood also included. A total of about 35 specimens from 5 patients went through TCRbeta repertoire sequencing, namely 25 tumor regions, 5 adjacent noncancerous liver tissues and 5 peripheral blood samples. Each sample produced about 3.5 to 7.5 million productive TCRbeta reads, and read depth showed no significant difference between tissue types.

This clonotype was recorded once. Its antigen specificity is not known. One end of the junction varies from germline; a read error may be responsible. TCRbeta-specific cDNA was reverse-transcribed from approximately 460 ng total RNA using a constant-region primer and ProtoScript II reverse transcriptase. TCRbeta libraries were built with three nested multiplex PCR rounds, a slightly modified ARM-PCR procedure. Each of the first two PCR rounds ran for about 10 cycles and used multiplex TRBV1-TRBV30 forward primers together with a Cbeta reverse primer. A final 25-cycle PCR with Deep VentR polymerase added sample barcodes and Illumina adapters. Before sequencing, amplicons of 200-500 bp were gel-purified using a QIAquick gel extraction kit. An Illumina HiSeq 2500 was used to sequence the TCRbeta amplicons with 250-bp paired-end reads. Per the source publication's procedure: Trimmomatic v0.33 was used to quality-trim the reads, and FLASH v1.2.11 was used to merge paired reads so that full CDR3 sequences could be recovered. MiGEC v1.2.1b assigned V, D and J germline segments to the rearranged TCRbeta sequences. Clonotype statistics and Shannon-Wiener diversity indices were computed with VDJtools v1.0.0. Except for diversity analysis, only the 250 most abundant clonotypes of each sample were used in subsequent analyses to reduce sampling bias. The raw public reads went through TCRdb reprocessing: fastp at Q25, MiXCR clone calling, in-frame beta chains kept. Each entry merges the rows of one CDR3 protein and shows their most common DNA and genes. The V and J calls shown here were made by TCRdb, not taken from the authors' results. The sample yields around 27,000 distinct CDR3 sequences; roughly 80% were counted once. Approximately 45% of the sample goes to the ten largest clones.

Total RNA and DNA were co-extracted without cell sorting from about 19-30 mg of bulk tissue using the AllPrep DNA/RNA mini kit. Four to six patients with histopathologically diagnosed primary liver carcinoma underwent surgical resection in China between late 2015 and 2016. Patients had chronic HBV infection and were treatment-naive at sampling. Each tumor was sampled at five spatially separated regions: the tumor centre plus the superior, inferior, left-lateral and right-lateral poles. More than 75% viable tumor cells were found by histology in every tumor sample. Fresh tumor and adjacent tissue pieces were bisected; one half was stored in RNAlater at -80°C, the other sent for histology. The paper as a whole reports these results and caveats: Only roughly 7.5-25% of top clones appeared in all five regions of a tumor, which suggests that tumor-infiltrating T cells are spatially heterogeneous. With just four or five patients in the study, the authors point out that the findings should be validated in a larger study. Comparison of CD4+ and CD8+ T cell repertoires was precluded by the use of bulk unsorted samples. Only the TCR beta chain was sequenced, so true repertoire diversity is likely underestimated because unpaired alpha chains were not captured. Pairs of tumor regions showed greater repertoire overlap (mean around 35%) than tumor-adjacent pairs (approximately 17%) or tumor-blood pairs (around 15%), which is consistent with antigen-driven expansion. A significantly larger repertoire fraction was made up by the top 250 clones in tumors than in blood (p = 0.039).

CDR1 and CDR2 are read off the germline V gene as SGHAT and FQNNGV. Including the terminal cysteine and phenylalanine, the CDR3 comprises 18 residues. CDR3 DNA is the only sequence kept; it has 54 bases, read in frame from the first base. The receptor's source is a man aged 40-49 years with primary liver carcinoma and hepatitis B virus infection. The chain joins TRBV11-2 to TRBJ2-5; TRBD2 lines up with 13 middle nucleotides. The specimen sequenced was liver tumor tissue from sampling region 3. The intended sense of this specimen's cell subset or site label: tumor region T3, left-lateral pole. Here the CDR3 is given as CVSSNAVTSGRPLETQYF. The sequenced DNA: TGTGTCAGCAGTAACGCCGTGACTAGCGGGAGGCCCCTAGAGACCCAGTACTTC.